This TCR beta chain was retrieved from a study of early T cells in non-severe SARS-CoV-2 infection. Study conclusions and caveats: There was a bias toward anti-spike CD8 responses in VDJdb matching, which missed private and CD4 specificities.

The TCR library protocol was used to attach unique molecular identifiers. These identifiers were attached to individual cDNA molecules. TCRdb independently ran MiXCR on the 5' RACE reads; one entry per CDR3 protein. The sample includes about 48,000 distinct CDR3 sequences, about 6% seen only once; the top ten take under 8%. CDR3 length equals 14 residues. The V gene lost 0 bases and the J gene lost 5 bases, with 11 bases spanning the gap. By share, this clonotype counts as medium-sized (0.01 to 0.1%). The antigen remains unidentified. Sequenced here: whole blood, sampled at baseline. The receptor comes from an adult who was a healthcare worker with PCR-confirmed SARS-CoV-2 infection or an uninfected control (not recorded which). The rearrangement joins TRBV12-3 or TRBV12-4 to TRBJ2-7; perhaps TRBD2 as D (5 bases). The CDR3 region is CASSLALSGDEQYF. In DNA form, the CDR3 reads TGTGCCAGCAGTTTAGCGTTATCCGGGGACGAGCAGTACTTC.